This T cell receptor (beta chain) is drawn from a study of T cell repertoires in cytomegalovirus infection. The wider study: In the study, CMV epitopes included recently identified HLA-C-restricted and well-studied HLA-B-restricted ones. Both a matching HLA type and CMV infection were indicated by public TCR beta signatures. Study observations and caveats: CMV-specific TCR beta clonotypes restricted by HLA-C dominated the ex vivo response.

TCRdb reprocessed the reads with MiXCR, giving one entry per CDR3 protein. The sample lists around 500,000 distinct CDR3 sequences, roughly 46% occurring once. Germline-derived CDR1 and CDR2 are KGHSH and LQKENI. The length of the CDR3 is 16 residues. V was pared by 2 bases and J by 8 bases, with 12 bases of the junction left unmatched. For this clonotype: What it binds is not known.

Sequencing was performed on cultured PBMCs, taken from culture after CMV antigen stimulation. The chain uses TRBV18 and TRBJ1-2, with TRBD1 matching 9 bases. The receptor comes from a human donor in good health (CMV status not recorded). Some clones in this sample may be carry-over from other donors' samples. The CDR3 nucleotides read TGTGCCAGCTCACCAGTTAAGGGACAGGGATTTCGCGGCTACACCTTC. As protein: CASSPVKGQGFRGYTF.